This T cell receptor beta chain emerged from a study of blood T cell repertoires in COVID-19. Germline CDR1 reads SGHAT; CDR2 reads FQNNGV. The CDR3 has 12 amino acids. V was clipped by 7 bases and J by 4 bases, with 8 bases between them. The protocol was immunoSEQ multiplex PCR, while the TCRdb copy is restricted to in-frame clones and leaves out a portion. The sample includes about 330,000 clones, roughly 86% of them seen just once. The chain has TRBV11-2 and TRBJ2-1, with TRBD2 as a possible D gene (6 bases). The sequence derives from a woman under 40 who had recovered from COVID-19. The material sequenced was PBMCs or T cells enriched from blood (not recorded which). The CDR3 sequence: CASTGGYNEQFF. CDR3 nucleotides: TGTGCCAGCACCGGGGGATACAATGAGCAGTTCTTC.